This T cell receptor beta chain was profiled in a study of shared clonotypes between healthy human individuals. CDR3 size: 12 residues. V shed 3 bases and J shed 3 bases, with 7 bases lying between them. The germline gives CDR1 SGHRS, CDR2 YFSETQ. An assay was performed, and its level was deep. Clones were read by immunoSEQ multiplex PCR, and TCRdb kept only the in-frame ones, dropping some. The sample lists some 660,000 clones; about three quarters were seen once. Sample: memory CD4+ T cells sorted from blood. As to subset: CD45RA-negative fraction. The clonotype comes from a woman aged 25 to 39 in good health. The chain is built from TRBV5-1 and TRBJ2-7; D call uncertain. CDR3 region: CASSYWGYEQYF. In nucleotides, the CDR3 is TGCGCCAGCAGCTACTGGGGCTACGAGCAGTACTTC. Combining the CDR3 with reference TRBV5-1 and TRBJ2-7 gives the whole variable domain KAGVTQTPRYLIKTRGQQVTLSCSPISGHRSVSWYQQTPGQGLQFLFEYFSETQRNKGNFPGRFSGRQFSNSRSEMNVSTLELGDSALYLCASSYWGYEQYFGPGTRLTVT.